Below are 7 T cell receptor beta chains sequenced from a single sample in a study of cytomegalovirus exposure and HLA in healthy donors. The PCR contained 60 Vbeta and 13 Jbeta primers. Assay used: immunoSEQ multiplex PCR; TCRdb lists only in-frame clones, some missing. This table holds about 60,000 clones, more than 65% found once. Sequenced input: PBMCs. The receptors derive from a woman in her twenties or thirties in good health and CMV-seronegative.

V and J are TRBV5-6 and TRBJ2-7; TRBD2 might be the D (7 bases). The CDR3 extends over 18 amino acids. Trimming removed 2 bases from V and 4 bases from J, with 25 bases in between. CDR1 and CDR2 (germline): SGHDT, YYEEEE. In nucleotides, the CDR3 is TGTGCCAGCAGCTTTACACGGGGAGGGGGACACTCGGGGTACGAGCAGTACGTC. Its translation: CASSFTRGGGHSGYEQYV.

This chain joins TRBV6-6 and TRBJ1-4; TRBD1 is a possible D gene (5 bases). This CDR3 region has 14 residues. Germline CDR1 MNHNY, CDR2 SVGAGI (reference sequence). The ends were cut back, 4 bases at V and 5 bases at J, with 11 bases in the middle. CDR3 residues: CASSWGEGNEKLFF. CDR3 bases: TGTGCCAGCAGTTGGGGGGAGGGGAATGAAAAACTGTTTTTT.

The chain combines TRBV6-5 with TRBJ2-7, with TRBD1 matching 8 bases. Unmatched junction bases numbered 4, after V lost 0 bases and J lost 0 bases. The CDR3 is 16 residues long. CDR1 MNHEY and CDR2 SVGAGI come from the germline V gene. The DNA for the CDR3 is TGTGCCAGCAGTTACTCGTGGGACAGGAGCTCCTACGAGCAGTACTTC. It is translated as CASSYSWDRSSYEQYF.

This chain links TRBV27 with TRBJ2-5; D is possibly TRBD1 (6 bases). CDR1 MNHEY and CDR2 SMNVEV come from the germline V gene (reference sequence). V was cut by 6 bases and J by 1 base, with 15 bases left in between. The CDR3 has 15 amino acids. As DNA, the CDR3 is TGTGCCAGCAGACACCTGACAGGACCCCAAGAGACCCAGTACTTC. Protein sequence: CASRHLTGPQETQYF.

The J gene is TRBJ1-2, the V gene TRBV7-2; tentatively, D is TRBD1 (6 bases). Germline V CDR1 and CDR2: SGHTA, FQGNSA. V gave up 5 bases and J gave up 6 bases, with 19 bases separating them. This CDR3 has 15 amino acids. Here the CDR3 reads CASSRYRVDINGYTF. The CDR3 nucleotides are TGTGCCAGCAGCAGATACAGGGTAGATATCAATGGCTACACCTTC.

This CDR3 is CAGEGTDTQYF. CDR3 DNA: TGTGCCGGGGAGGGCACAGATACGCAGTATTTT. This chain connects TRBV7-9 to TRBJ2-3; D possibly corresponds to TRBD2 (6 bases). The V end was cut by 11 bases, the J end by 1 base, with 7 bases between. CDR1 is SEHNR and CDR2 is FQNEAQ in the germline V gene (reference sequence). The CDR3 is made up of 11 amino acids.

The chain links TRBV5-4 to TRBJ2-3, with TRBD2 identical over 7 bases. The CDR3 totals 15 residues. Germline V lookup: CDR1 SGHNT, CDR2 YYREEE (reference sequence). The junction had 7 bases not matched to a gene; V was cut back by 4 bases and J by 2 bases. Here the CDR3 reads CASSNGTTPTDTQYF. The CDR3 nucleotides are TGTGCCAGCAGCAACGGGACTACCCCCACAGATACGCAGTATTTT.